This T cell receptor beta chain came from a study of blood T cell repertoires in COVID-19. Across the whole study: T cells, B-cell-depleted T cells, or PBMCs supplied cDNA or gDNA.

This CDR3 comprises 14 residues. Trimming removed 2 bases from V and 7 bases from J; junction bases left unmatched: 7. The germline V gene encodes CDR1 GTSNPN and CDR2 SVGIG (reference sequence). The assay was immunoSEQ multiplex PCR, and TCRdb's table has in-frame clones only and misses some. The repertoire has 200,000 to 300,000 clones, about 90% of them found once; the top ten carry 3.7%. This chain joins TRBV30 and TRBJ2-1; 8 nucleotides align to TRBD1. The receptor comes from a middle-aged woman with acute or convalescent COVID-19. The source material was peripheral blood. The CDR3 DNA is TGTGCCTGGAGTTTTGGACAGGGCGTTAATGAGCAGTTCTTC. Its translation is CAWSFGQGVNEQFF.